A selection of T cell receptor beta chains follows, all from one sample in a study of shared clonotypes between healthy human individuals. Assay used: immunoSEQ multiplex PCR; TCRdb lists only in-frame clones, some missing. The sample has about 490,000 clones, 75% to 85% seen once. What was sequenced was PBMCs. These TCRs come from a woman between 35 and 50 years old in good health. Some clones in this sample may be carry-over from other donors' samples. CDR3s include the opening cysteine and the closing phenylalanine or tryptophan. D genes are given only for firm matches. Clone size is shown for a subset of rows, as once, few, many or a class of expanded clone.

.	.	TRBV19	TRBJ2-7	CAVKSDSSYEQYF	TGTGCCGTCAAGTCGGACAGCTCCTACGAGCAGTACTTC
.	TRBD2	TRBV13	TRBJ2-1	CASSPGLAGGNEQFF	TGTGCCAGCAGCCCCGGACTAGCGGGAGGCAATGAGCAGTTCTTC
once	.	TRBV28	TRBJ2-7	CASSEGGLYEQYF	TGTGCCAGCAGTGAAGGAGGGTTGTACGAGCAGTACTTC
.	.	TRBV18	TRBJ2-7	CASSPPDASYEQYF	TGTGCCAGCTCACCACCGGACGCTTCCTACGAGCAGTACTTC
.	TRBD2	TRBV28	TRBJ2-1	CASSLYQTSGPHNEQFF	TGTGCCAGCAGTTTATACCAGACTAGCGGGCCCCACAATGAGCAGTTCTTC
few	.	TRBV6-6	TRBJ1-1	CASSNDLKAFF	TGTGCCAGCAGCAACGACTTAAAAGCTTTCTTT
.	.	TRBV6-5	TRBJ2-1	CASSTVRGRNEQFF	TGTGCCAGCAGTACAGTTAGAGGGCGAAATGAGCAGTTCTTC
.	TRBD2	TRBV7-2	TRBJ2-5	CASSLATSGMETQYF	TGTGCCAGCAGCTTAGCTACTAGCGGGATGGAGACCCAGTACTTC
.	TRBD2	TRBV5-1	TRBJ2-3	CASSLALAGADTQYF	TGCGCCAGCAGCTTGGCTCTAGCGGGAGCAGATACGCAGTATTTT
.	.	TRBV6-4	TRBJ2-3	CAIRQCRDTLRETTDTQYF	TGTGCCATCCGGCAATGCCGGGACACCCTAAGGGAGACCACAGATACGCAGTATTTT
.	TRBD2	TRBV7-8	TRBJ2-5	CASSHRVSGREETQYF	TGTGCCAGCAGCCACCGGGTCAGCGGGAGGGAAGAGACCCAGTACTTC
.	.	TRBV2	TRBJ2-7	CASMLQGKSYEQYF	TGTGCCAGCATGCTACAGGGTAAAAGTTACGAGCAGTACTTC
.	.	TRBV28	TRBJ1-5	CASQWAGNQPQHF	TGTGCCAGCCAGTGGGCAGGGAATCAGCCCCAGCATTTT
.	.	TRBV5-1	TRBJ2-2	CASTERPWTGELFF	TGCGCCAGCACGGAGCGGCCTTGGACCGGGGAGCTGTTTTTT
.	TRBD1	TRBV7-9	TRBJ2-1	CASSPQGLQRLVEQFF	TGTGCCAGCAGCCCACAGGGGCTTCAAAGGTTAGTCGAGCAGTTCTTC
many	TRBD1	TRBV2	TRBJ2-4	CASRNSGQGNIQYF	TGTGCCAGCAGAAATAGTGGACAGGGAAACATTCAGTACTTC
.	.	TRBV11-3	TRBJ2-7	CASSLGGNGEQYF	TGTGCCAGCAGCTTAGGGGGGAACGGCGAGCAGTACTTC
once	.	TRBV7-9	TRBJ1-1	CASSPPLRGVGGNEAFF	TGTGCCAGCAGCCCTCCGCTAAGGGGGGTAGGTGGGAATGAAGCTTTCTTT
.	TRBD2	TRBV27	TRBJ2-5	CASSASGRYQETQYF	TGTGCCAGCTCGGCTAGCGGGAGGTACCAAGAGACCCAGTACTTC
.	TRBD1	TRBV28	TRBJ1-2	CATQVRTGENLYGYTF	TGTGCCACCCAGGTTCGGACAGGAGAAAATCTTTATGGCTACACCTTC
.	TRBD2	TRBV2	TRBJ2-7	CASSESAGGPLEQYF	TGTGCCAGCAGTGAATCGGCGGGAGGGCCGTTAGAGCAGTACTTC
once	.	TRBV11-2	TRBJ2-1	CASSLDRTNEQFF	TGTGCCAGCAGCTTAGATCGAACCAATGAGCAGTTCTTC
.	.	TRBV6-6	TRBJ2-1	CASSPSYNEQFF	TGTGCCAGCAGCCCCTCTTACAATGAGCAGTTCTTC
.	TRBD1	TRBV7-2	TRBJ2-3	CASRDRAYTDTQYF	TGTGCCAGCAGAGACAGGGCGTACACAGATACGCAGTATTTT
.	TRBD1	TRBV4-2	TRBJ2-2	CASSQGTGETGELFF	TGTGCCAGCAGCCAAGGGACAGGGGAGACCGGGGAGCTGTTTTTT
.	TRBD1	TRBV18	TRBJ1-1	CASSPGQGGSEAFF	TGTGCCAGCTCACCGGGACAGGGAGGGTCTGAAGCTTTCTTT
.	TRBD2	TRBV14	TRBJ2-3	CASRLGLAEGDTQYF	TGTGCCAGCAGACTGGGACTAGCGGAGGGAGATACGCAGTATTTT
.	.	TRBV7-2	TRBJ2-3	CASSSVGSLTDTQYF	TGTGCCAGCAGCTCCGTCGGGAGTCTCACAGATACGCAGTATTTT
.	.	TRBV11-2	TRBJ2-3	CASSLSSGTDTQYF	TGTGCCAGCAGCTTATCCAGCGGCACAGATACGCAGTATTTT
once	.	TRBV2	TRBJ2-5	CASSGLEQYF	TGTGCCAGCAGTGGGTTAGAGCAGTACTTC
.	.	TRBV7-2	TRBJ2-3	CASSPTGQRLDTQYF	TGTGCCAGCAGCCCCACCGGTCAGAGACTAGATACGCAGTATTTT
once	TRBD2	TRBV5-1	TRBJ2-5	CASSLLPTSGRAKTQYF	TGCGCCAGCAGCTTATTGCCGACTAGCGGGAGGGCGAAGACCCAGTACTTC
.	.	TRBV6-4	TRBJ2-3	CASSPSQRGLGDTQYF	TGTGCCAGCAGCCCGAGTCAACGAGGGCTCGGAGATACGCAGTATTTT
.	.	TRBV2	TRBJ1-2	CASSELKNNYGYTF	TGTGCCAGCAGTGAACTAAAGAATAACTATGGCTACACCTTC
few	TRBD2	TRBV5-5	TRBJ2-7	CASSFSAGDYEQYF	TGTGCCAGCAGCTTTTCAGCGGGAGACTACGAGCAGTACTTC
.	TRBD2	TRBV5-1	TRBJ2-1	CASKPSLAGGRNEQFF	TGCGCCAGCAAGCCTTCCCTAGCGGGAGGGCGCAATGAGCAGTTCTTC
few	.	TRBV4-1	TRBJ1-4	CASSQSPAEKLFF	TGCGCCAGCAGCCAAAGTCCGGCTGAAAAACTGTTTTTT
.	.	TRBV5-1	TRBJ2-5	CASSFRTDTAQYF	TGCGCCAGCAGCTTCCGGACTGACACGGCCCAGTACTTC
.	.	TRBV7-3	TRBJ1-5	CASSFSRGQPQHF	TGTGCCAGCAGTTTCAGCCGGGGTCAGCCCCAGCATTTT
.	.	TRBV6-1	TRBJ1-5	CASSDRGLYHQPQHF	TGTGCCAGCAGTGATAGGGGTCTTTACCATCAGCCCCAGCATTTT
.	.	TRBV20-1	TRBJ2-3	CSTRVRDTQYF	TGCAGTACTAGAGTGAGAGATACGCAGTATTTT
.	TRBD2	TRBV4-3	TRBJ2-3	CASSQAVTSGSADTQYF	TGCGCCAGCAGCCAAGCTGTTACTAGCGGGAGCGCAGATACGCAGTATTTT
.	TRBD1	TRBV18	TRBJ2-6	CASSPLDRSSGANVLTF	TGTGCCAGCTCACCACTGGACAGGAGCTCTGGGGCCAACGTCCTGACTTTC
.	.	TRBV27	TRBJ2-1	CASRLQGYNEQFF	TGTGCCAGCAGGCTCCAGGGTTACAATGAGCAGTTCTTC
.	.	TRBV6-6	TRBJ2-7	CASSYGESSYEQYF	TGTGCCAGCAGTTACGGCGAGAGCTCCTACGAGCAGTACTTC
.	TRBD1	TRBV7-2	TRBJ1-1	CASSSRTGEAFF	TGTGCCAGCAGCTCAAGGACAGGGGAGGCTTTCTTT
.	TRBD2	TRBV5-1	TRBJ2-3	CASRTSGGTDTQYF	TGCGCCAGCAGAACTAGCGGGGGGACAGATACGCAGTATTTT